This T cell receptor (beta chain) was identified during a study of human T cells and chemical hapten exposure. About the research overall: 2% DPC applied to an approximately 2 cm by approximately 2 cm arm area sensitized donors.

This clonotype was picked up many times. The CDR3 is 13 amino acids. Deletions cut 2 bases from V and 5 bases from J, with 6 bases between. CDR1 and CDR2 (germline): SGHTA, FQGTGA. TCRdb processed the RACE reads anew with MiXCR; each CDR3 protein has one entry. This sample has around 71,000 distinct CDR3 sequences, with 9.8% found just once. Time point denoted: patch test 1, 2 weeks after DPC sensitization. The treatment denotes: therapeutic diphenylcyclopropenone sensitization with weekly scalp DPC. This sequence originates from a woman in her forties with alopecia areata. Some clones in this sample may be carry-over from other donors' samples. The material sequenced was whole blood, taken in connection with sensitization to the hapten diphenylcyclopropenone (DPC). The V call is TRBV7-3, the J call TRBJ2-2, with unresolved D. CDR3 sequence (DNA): TGTGCCAGCAGCTTACAGGAGACCGGGGAGCTGTTTTTT. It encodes CASSLQETGELFF.